This T cell receptor beta chain was sequenced in a study of vaccination and CD4 T cells after COVID-19. A word on this clonotype: As yet, its antigen is unknown.

Described treatment: approximately nine-day PBMC culture with coronavirus spike peptide pools or control peptides (ViraFEST assay). First, ViraFEST expanded antigen-specific T cells with peptide pools, and next it sequenced the TCRs. Upon completion of under 12 days of culture, CD4+ T cells were isolated via negative selection. The ends were cut back, 1 base at V and 4 bases at J, with 8 bases in the middle. This CDR3 has 14 residues. Sequenced with the Oncomine TCR Beta short-read assay was DNA taken from cultured CD4+ T cells. In TCRdb, the PCR reads were re-called with MiXCR into one record per CDR3 protein. The sample lists around 21,000 distinct CDR3 sequences; approximately 57% were seen once.

The sequence was obtained from a human donor who had recovered from COVID-19. Specimen: CD4+ T cells from blood, cultured in vitro, collected after SARS-CoV-2 vaccination. This rearrangement joins TRBV12-3 or TRBV12-4 to TRBJ1-5, with a weak D call TRBD1 (5 bases). DNA for the CDR3: TGTGCCAGCAGTTTAGAGGGGAGGAATCAGCCCCAGCATTTT. This codes for CASSLEGRNQPQHF.